The clone carrying this TCR beta chain came up once. What it binds is not known. PCR used 60 Vbeta primers and 13 Jbeta primers. Original processing methods: A follow-up analysis tallied tens of millions of unique TCR beta chains, roughly 11 million shared. The assay was immunoSEQ multiplex PCR, and TCRdb's table has in-frame clones only and misses some. V and J calls plus clone size are reproduced from that table; the DNA served to infer D and trimming. The sample has approximately 160,000 clones, 80% seen once; the top ten hold 1.9%. This entry is derived from a study of cytomegalovirus exposure and HLA in healthy donors. Unrecorded for this donor was the CMV serostatus. The CDR3 has 15 residues. The junction had 3 bases not matched to a gene; V was cut back by 1 base and J by 2 bases. Per the germline V gene, CDR1 is LGHNT and CDR2 is FRNRAP. Study-wide findings and caveats: Later, an analysis found that common viral pathogens appeared to be linked with several of the most significant clusters. Among TCR beta chains, those listed as cytomegalovirus-associated numbered under 200.

The sequence was collected from a human donor in good health. This chain uses TRBV12-5 with TRBJ2-7; 9 nucleotides agree with TRBD1. The sequenced material came from PBMCs. The chain's CDR3 is CASGLGDRVPYEQYF. CDR3 DNA sequence: TGTGCTAGTGGTTTGGGGGACAGGGTCCCCTACGAGCAGTACTTC. The full variable domain, its missing parts supplied by reference TRBV12-5 and TRBJ2-7, is DARVTQTPRHKVTEMGQEVTMRCQPILGHNTVFWYRQTMMQGLELLAYFRNRAPLDDSGMPKDRFSAEMPDATLATLKIQPSEPRDSAVYFCASGLGDRVPYEQYFGPGTRLTVT.